This entry lists 19 T cell receptor beta chains sequenced from one sample in a study of tissue T cells after allogeneic stem cell transplantation. TCRdb's copy holds only in-frame clones and misses some; the assay was immunoSEQ multiplex PCR. The sample has about 8,200 clones; around 40% are singletons. Time point specified: mouse harvest day 7 after allogeneic transplant. Mouse grafts combined 10^7 T-cell-depleted bone marrow cells with 10^6 splenic CD5+ T cells. Sequencing was carried out using skin. The source is a female BALB/c mouse given C57BL/6 T cells with graft-versus-host disease after an allogeneic hematopoietic cell transplant.

Comment on this clone: Mouse names are used for the genes. Coverage ceases 1 residue before the CDR3 finishes, and the germline J gene fills in the end. The chain joins TRBV12-1 to TRBJ2-7; tentatively, D is TRBD2 (7 bases). There are 14 residues in the CDR3. Germline assignment: CDR1 SGHSN and CDR2 HYEKVE. Trimming shortened V by 6 bases and J by 0 bases, and 14 bases separated the two germline ends. The CDR3 loop reads CASLRGGDSYEQYF. CDR3 DNA, as far as it was read: TGTGCCAGCCTTCGAGGGGGGGACTCCTATGAACAGTAC.

About this clone: Mouse names are used for the genes. The read gets to within 1 residue of the CDR3 end, and the germline J gene fills in the rest. This chain uses TRBV3 with TRBJ1-2; no firm D call. The ends were cut back, 2 bases at V and 0 bases at J, with 4 bases in the middle. Germline lookup yields CDR1 SNHLY and CDR2 FYNGKV (reference sequence). The CDR3 spans 13 residues. The sequenced part of the CDR3 DNA is TGTGCCAGCAGCTTACGTACAAACTCCGACTACACC. Encoded protein: CASSLRTNSDYT. The complete CDR3 sequence is CASSLRTNSDYTF. The full variable domain, completed using reference TRBV3 and TRBJ1-2, is GPKVLQIPSHQIIDMGQMVTLNCDPVSNHLYFYWYKQILGQQMEFLVNFYNGKVMEKSKLFKDQFSVERPDGSYFTLKIQPTALEDSAVYFCASSLRTNSDYTFGSGTRLLVI.

On this clone: These gene names are mouse names. The read gets to within 1 residue of the CDR3 end, and the germline J gene fills in the rest. The rearrangement joins TRBV26 to TRBJ1-1; a weak D match, TRBD1 (5 bases). This CDR3 contains 13 residues. The V and J ends lost 4 bases and 5 bases respectively, with 11 bases between them. Germline loops: CDR1 KGHPV, CDR2 FQNQEV (reference sequence). CDR3 residues: CASSPGTATEVFF. CDR3 DNA, as far as it was read: TGTGCCAGCAGTCCCGGGACGGCTACAGAAGTCTTC.

This clone has only a few counts. Gene names follow the mouse nomenclature. The read ends 1 residue before the CDR3 terminus; that terminus is restored from the germline J gene. V and J are TRBV4 and TRBJ2-7; tentatively, D is TRBD1 (6 bases). The germline V gene encodes CDR1 LGHDT and CDR2 YNNKQL (reference sequence). The length of the CDR3 is 12 residues. Between the trimmed V and J ends, which lost 3 bases and 4 bases, there was a span of 7 bases. The CDR3 protein is CASSYDRYEQYF. Partial CDR3 DNA: TGTGCCAGCAGCTACGACAGGTATGAACAGTAC.

A word on this clone: Each gene name is a mouse one. Read data end 1 residue before the CDR3 end; the end is taken from the germline J gene. This chain uses TRBV1 with TRBJ2-5, with TRBD2 matching over 9 bases. Per germline, CDR1 NSQYPW and CDR2 LRSPGD (reference sequence). V lost 1 base, J lost 3 bases, and 2 bases stayed unmatched. This CDR3 is built from 15 residues. CDR3 sequence reads: CTCSAVDWGQDTQYF. The sequenced part of the CDR3 DNA is TGCACCTGCAGTGCAGTCGACTGGGGGCAAGACACCCAGTAC.

Details on this clone: Germline and genes here are mouse. The read finishes 1 residue shy of the CDR3 end, and the germline J gene is used to complete it. The chain employs TRBV26 and TRBJ2-7; TRBD1 might be the D (5 bases). Trimming pared 4 bases from V and 4 bases from J, leaving 8 bases between. CDR3 length equals 12 residues. Looked up from germline, CDR1 is KGHPV and CDR2 is FQNQEV (reference sequence). The CDR3 bases that were read are TGTGCCAGCAGTCCTCGACAGTATGAACAGTAC. This translates into CASSPRQYEQY. The entire CDR3 protein is CASSPRQYEQYF. Together with reference TRBV26 and TRBJ2-7, the CDR3 gives the full variable domain: NSKVIQTPRYLVKGQGQKAKMRCIPEKGHPVVFWYQQNKNNEFKFLINFQNQEVLQQIDMTEKRFSAECPSNSPCSLEIQSSEAGDSALYLCASSPRQYEQYFGPGTRLTVL.

Worth noting for this clone: Genes and germline come from the mouse. Coverage ceases 1 residue before the CDR3 finishes, and the germline J gene fills in the end. This sequence joins TRBV1 and TRBJ2-7; 12 bases are a match to TRBD2. The germline gives CDR1 NSQYPW, CDR2 LRSPGD (reference sequence). After removal of 3 bases from V and 6 bases from J, the junction contained 3 bases not matched to a gene. The CDR3 loop spans 14 amino acids. CDR3 bases read: TGCACCTGCAGTGCGACGACTGGGGGGGCTGAACAGTAC. Translating gives CTCSATTGGAEQY. The whole CDR3 reads CTCSATTGGAEQYF.

Turning to this clone: Gene names refer to mouse genes. The read ends 1 residue early relative to the CDR3; the germline J gene fills the gap. The chain has TRBV3 and TRBJ2-7, with 9 bases fitting TRBD1. CDR1 and CDR2 from the germline V gene are SNHLY and FYNGKV (reference sequence). This CDR3 is built from 14 residues. V shed 6 bases and J 3 bases; nucleotides not matched to a gene: 6. The CDR3 is CASRPGQGHYEQYF. CDR3 bases read: TGTGCCAGCAGGCCGGGACAGGGCCACTATGAACAGTAC.

Points on this clone: The gene names here belong to mouse. The CDR3 goes on 1 residue after the read ends, and that part is filled in from the germline J gene. This sequence joins TRBV13-1 and TRBJ1-1; possibly TRBD1 for D (6 bases). The V end was cut by 5 bases, the J end by 7 bases, with 12 bases between. From germline, CDR1 is NSHNY and CDR2 SYGAGN. This CDR3 spans 12 amino acids. The part of the CDR3 DNA that was read is TGTGCCAGCAGGAGGGGGGGCCGAGAAGTCTTC. This encodes CASRRGGREVF. The entire CDR3 sequence reads CASRRGGREVFF.

On this clone itself: Any gene name here is a mouse gene name. The read ends 1 residue before the CDR3 terminus; that terminus is restored from the germline J gene. The rearrangement joins TRBV23 to TRBJ2-1; TRBD2, the table's D call, lacks a check against the DNA. Germline CDR1 KGHTA, CDR2 FQNQQP. The CDR3 runs 16 residues. The DNA read from the CDR3 is TGCTCCAGCAGTCAATCGGTGGGGGGTGGCTATGCTGAGCAGTTC. Its protein is CSSSQSVGGGYAEQF. The whole CDR3 protein reads CSSSQSVGGGYAEQFF.

In this sample, this clone turned up a few times. The gene names here belong to mouse. The sequenced CDR3 bases are TGTGCCAGCGGTGATGCGAGGGGGCGCTTTGAACAGTAC. Protein product: CASGDARGRFEQY. From start to end, the CDR3 is CASGDARGRFEQYF. This sequence joins TRBV13-2 and TRBJ2-7; weak D call: TRBD1 (7 bases). The read terminates 1 residue before the CDR3 end, so the remaining end is supplied by the germline J gene. Germline V gives CDR1 NNHNN, CDR2 SYGAGS (reference sequence). CDR3 length: 14 residues. Trimming stripped 0 bases from V and 6 bases from J, with 13 bases between.

On this clone: The genes are named according to mouse. The sequence runs out 1 residue before the end of the CDR3; the remainder is reconstructed from the germline J gene. V is TRBV29 and J is TRBJ2-4; 9 bases align to TRBD1. Trimming at V came to 0 bases and at J to 8 bases, leaving 3 bases not matched to a gene. CDR1 is MSHET, CDR2 SYDVDS, per germline. This CDR3 has 14 residues. The DNA read from the CDR3 is TGTGCTAGCAGTTTATCGCCGACAGGGGGCACCTTGTAC. Translation gives CASSLSPTGGTLY. From start to end, the CDR3 is CASSLSPTGGTLYF.

Remarks on this clone: Germline and genes here are mouse. The read ends 1 residue early relative to the CDR3; the germline J gene fills the gap. This rearrangement joins TRBV13-1 to TRBJ2-5; 8 positions match TRBD1. In germline, CDR1 is NSHNY, CDR2 SYGAGN. The CDR3 contains 14 residues. J gave up 6 bases and V 3 bases, and 6 bases lay outside the gene matches. The CDR3 sequence is CASSAGGAKDTQYF. The sequenced CDR3 bases are TGTGCCAGCAGTGCAGGGGGCGCGAAGGACACCCAGTAC.

Concerning this clone: Germline and genes: mouse. With the read ending 1 residue before the CDR3 end, the germline J gene is used to fill in that end. The chain carries TRBV3 and TRBJ2-5; 9 bases fit TRBD2. The CDR3 covers 14 residues. V lost 3 bases to trimming and J lost 3 bases; unmatched junction nucleotides: 1. In germline, CDR1 is SNHLY, CDR2 FYNGKV (reference sequence). CDR3 bases read: TGTGCCAGCAGCTTCGGACTGGGGCAAGACACCCAGTAC. It encodes CASSFGLGQDTQY. The CDR3 reads in full as CASSFGLGQDTQYF. The full variable domain, with the rest looked up from reference TRBV3 and TRBJ2-5, is GPKVLQIPSHQIIDMGQMVTLNCDPVSNHLYFYWYKQILGQQMEFLVNFYNGKVMEKSKLFKDQFSVERPDGSYFTLKIQPTALEDSAVYFCASSFGLGQDTQYFGPGTRLLVL.

This clone came up a few times. Germline and genes here are mouse. The covered CDR3 bases are TGTGCCAGCAGTCTGGGGCATTCTGGAAATACGCTCTAT. This sequence encodes CASSLGHSGNTLY. The CDR3 in its entirety is CASSLGHSGNTLYF. V and J are TRBV26 and TRBJ1-3; no reliable D call. The CDR3 goes on 1 residue after the read ends, and that part is filled in from the germline J gene. V lost 2 bases and J lost 0, with 5 bases in between. The CDR3 spans 14 residues. In germline, CDR1 is KGHPV, CDR2 FQNQEV (reference sequence).

Only a few counts were recorded for this clone. The genes are named according to mouse. CDR3 sequence: CASSLAGGAETLYF. CDR3 bases read: TGTGCAAGCAGCTTAGCTGGGGGGGCAGAAACGCTGTAT. The chain recombines TRBV16 with TRBJ2-3, with 8 bases fitting TRBD2. The read ends 1 residue shy of where the CDR3 ends; the end is completed using the germline J gene. With 1 base clipped from V and 3 bases from J, the junction kept 0 bases outside the gene matches. Germline CDR1 and CDR2: SGHSA and FRNQAP. The CDR3 runs 14 residues.

This clone has a handful of counts. All gene names here are mouse names. The read comes to an end 1 residue before the CDR3 does, leaving the germline J gene to fill in the end. The chain employs TRBV12-1 and TRBJ2-3; 10 bases match TRBD2. CDR3 length equals 16 residues. Germline CDR1 and CDR2: SGHSN and HYEKVE. The trim removed 0 bases at V and 1 base at J, leaving 3 bases unmatched. The sequenced part of the CDR3 DNA is TGTGCCAGCTCTCTCCGGACTGGGGGAGGTGCAGAAACGCTGTAT. Protein sequence: CASSLRTGGGAETLY. Given in full, the CDR3 is CASSLRTGGGAETLYF.

Only a few counts were recorded for this clone. The genes and germline here are from mouse. The missing CDR3 end, 1 residue past where the read stops, is filled in from the germline J gene. V gene TRBV16 combines with J gene TRBJ1-1; D is unclear. Trimming stripped 1 base from V and 5 bases from J, with 2 bases between. Germline V gene data show CDR1 as SGHSA and CDR2 as FRNQAP. The CDR3 has 11 amino acids. CDR3 DNA (partial): TGTGCAAGCAGCTTAGGGACAGAAGTCTTC. Amino acids: CASSLGTEVF. The full CDR3 sequence reads CASSLGTEVFF.

A word on this clone: All gene names here are mouse names. The read halts 1 residue ahead of the CDR3 end, with the missing end drawn from the germline J gene. The chain combines TRBV26 with TRBJ1-4; no definite D call. Per germline, CDR1 KGHPV and CDR2 FQNQEV (reference sequence). The germline V and J ends were trimmed by 0 bases and 2 bases, with 7 bases remaining between them. This CDR3 is 15 amino acids long. The part of the CDR3 DNA that was read is TGTGCCAGCAGTCTGTCCCAGAAATCCAACGAAAGATTATTT. This translates into CASSLSQKSNERLF. The full CDR3 protein reads CASSLSQKSNERLFF. Drawing the rest from reference TRBV26 and TRBJ1-4, the complete variable domain is NSKVIQTPRYLVKGQGQKAKMRCIPEKGHPVVFWYQQNKNNEFKFLINFQNQEVLQQIDMTEKRFSAECPSNSPCSLEIQSSEAGDSALYLCASSLSQKSNERLFFGHGTKLSVL.